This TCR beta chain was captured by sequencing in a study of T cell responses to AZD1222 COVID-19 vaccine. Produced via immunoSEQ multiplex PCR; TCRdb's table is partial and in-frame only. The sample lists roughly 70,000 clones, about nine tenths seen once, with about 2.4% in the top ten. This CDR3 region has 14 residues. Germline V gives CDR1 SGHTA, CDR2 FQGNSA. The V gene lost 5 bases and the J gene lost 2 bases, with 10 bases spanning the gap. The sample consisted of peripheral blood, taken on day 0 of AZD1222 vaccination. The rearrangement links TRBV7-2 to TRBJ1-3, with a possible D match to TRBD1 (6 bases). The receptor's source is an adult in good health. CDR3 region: CASSTQGAGNTIYF. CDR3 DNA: TGTGCCAGCAGCACACAGGGAGCTGGAAACACCATATATTTT.